This TCR beta chain was identified during a study of early T cells in non-severe SARS-CoV-2 infection. The CDR3 loop spans 12 amino acids. The ends were cut back, 4 bases at V and 9 bases at J, with 11 bases in the middle. Germline V CDR1 and CDR2: SGHAT, FQNNGV. TCRdb ran MiXCR on the 5' RACE reads and lists one entry per CDR3 protein. The data show under 85,000 distinct CDR3 sequences, 11% to 15% seen once. The gene calls are TRBV11-2 and TRBJ2-3; D not resolved. The sequenced sample consisted of whole blood. The receptor's source is an adult who was a healthcare worker with PCR-confirmed SARS-CoV-2 infection or an uninfected control (not recorded which). As DNA, the CDR3 is TGTGCCAGCAGCTCCGCTAGTGGAACGCAGTATTTT. Amino acid sequence: CASSSASGTQYF.